This T cell receptor beta chain came from a study of blood T cell repertoires in COVID-19. Libraries were prepared by immunoSEQ multiplex PCR; TCRdb keeps only in-frame clonotypes and omits some of them. This table holds some 150,000 clones, about 82% found once. The sequenced sample was peripheral blood. The TCR originated in a man aged 50 or older with acute or convalescent COVID-19.

In nucleotides, the CDR3 is TGTGCCAGTAGTCCCCTGACAGGGGGCGATGGCTACACCTTC. As protein: CASSPLTGGDGYTF. The chain joins TRBV19 to TRBJ1-2, with 10 bases identical to TRBD1. CDR3 length: 14 amino acids. Germline V gives CDR1 LNHDA, CDR2 SQIVND (reference sequence). Trimming took 5 bases from V and 6 from J; bases not matched to a gene: 6.